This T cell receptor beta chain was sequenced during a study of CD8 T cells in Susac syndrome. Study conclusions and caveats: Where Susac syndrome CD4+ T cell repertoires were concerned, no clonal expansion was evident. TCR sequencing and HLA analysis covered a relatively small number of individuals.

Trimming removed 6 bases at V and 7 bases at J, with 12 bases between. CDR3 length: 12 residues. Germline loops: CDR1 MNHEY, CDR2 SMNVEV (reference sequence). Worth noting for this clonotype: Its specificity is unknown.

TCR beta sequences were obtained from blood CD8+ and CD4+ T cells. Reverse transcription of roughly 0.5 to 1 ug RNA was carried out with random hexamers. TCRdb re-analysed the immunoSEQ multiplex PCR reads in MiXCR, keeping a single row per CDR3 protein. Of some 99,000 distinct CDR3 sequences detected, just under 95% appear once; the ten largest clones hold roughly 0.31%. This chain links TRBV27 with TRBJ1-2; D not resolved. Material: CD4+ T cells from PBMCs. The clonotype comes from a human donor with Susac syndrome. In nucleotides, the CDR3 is TGTGCCAGCAGGGGTGTGGGAACTGGCTACACCTTC. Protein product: CASRGVGTGYTF.